The 19 T cell receptor beta chains below all came from one sample that was sequenced in a study of diagnostic markers for celiac disease. TCRdb reprocessed the reads and reports one entry per CDR3 protein, with no DNA. This sample's clone table lists roughly 1,500 distinct CDR3 sequences. The sample comprised either unsorted cells or a sorted T cell fraction (not recorded which). The receptors originated from a human donor. This table probably holds off-target reads from a library built for another chain.

The gene calls are TRBV7-9 and TRBJ2-7; TCRdb gives TRBD1 as the D gene, but with no DNA this cannot be confirmed. Looked up from germline, CDR1 is SEHNR and CDR2 is FQNEAQ (reference sequence). The CDR3 runs 15 residues. CDR3: CASSHPGGGPYEQYF.

The CDR3 loop is CASSPTPGQRTYEQYF. The chain combines TRBV5-1 with TRBJ2-7; the TRBD1 assignment by TCRdb is unverifiable without DNA. This CDR3 has 16 amino acids. CDR1 and CDR2 from the germline V gene are SGHRS and YFSETQ.

The chain uses TRBV9 and TRBJ1-1; TCRdb's D gene call, TRBD1, goes unchecked for lack of DNA. CDR1 SGDLS and CDR2 YYNGEE come from the germline V gene. CDR3 length equals 14 residues. The CDR3 sequence: CASSVGGDLTEAFF.

The chain employs TRBV5-1 and TRBJ2-5; TCRdb outputs TRBD1, but without DNA this stays unchecked. Per germline, CDR1 SGHRS and CDR2 YFSETQ. The CDR3 consists of 13 residues. Here the CDR3 reads CASALRFRETQYF.

This chain connects TRBV20-1 to TRBJ1-6. The germline V gene has CDR1 DFQATT and CDR2 SNEGSKA (reference sequence). CDR3 length: 15 amino acids. CDR3 sequence reads: CSARRPGEGGSPLHF.

CDR3 protein: CASSFLTGFSGNTIYF. The chain uses TRBV7-2 and TRBJ1-3; TCRdb calls TRBD1, which cannot be checked without DNA. From germline, CDR1 is SGHTA and CDR2 FQGNSA. The CDR3 contains 16 residues.

This rearrangement joins TRBV28 to TRBJ1-1. CDR1 and CDR2 (germline): MDHEN, SYDVKM. There are 15 residues in the CDR3. CDR3 in amino acids: CASSLRTTLNTEAFF.

This clonotype shows up as large by frequency. This chain uses TRBV14 with TRBJ2-3; the D call from TCRdb, TRBD2, cannot be confirmed without DNA. Germline V gene lookup returns CDR1 SGHDN and CDR2 FVKESK. The CDR3 covers 18 residues. The CDR3 loop reads CASSPLTSGRIYTDTQYF.

This clonotype counts as medium-sized (0.01 to 0.1%) by frequency. V usage is TRBV29-1 and J usage is TRBJ2-3; absent DNA, TCRdb's TRBD1 call cannot be checked. The CDR3 length is 14 residues. CDR1 is SQVTM and CDR2 is ANQGSEA in the germline V gene. CDR3 region: CSVRGPGSADTQYF.

The V call is TRBV5-1, the J call TRBJ2-2; TCRdb's D call, TRBD2, is unchecked because there is no DNA. The germline V gene encodes CDR1 SGHRS and CDR2 YFSETQ. The CDR3 consists of 17 residues. CDR3 region: CASSSGLAGINTGELFF.

Considering frequency, this clonotype is large. This chain uses TRBV5-5 with TRBJ2-1; TCRdb reports TRBD1, a call that lacks DNA to check it against. The CDR3 extends over 13 amino acids. Germline V gives CDR1 SGHKS, CDR2 YYEKEE (reference sequence). The chain's CDR3 is CASSLSRGNEQFF.

According to its frequency, this clonotype is large. The rearrangement links TRBV27 to TRBJ1-5; TCRdb designates TRBD1, a call that cannot be tested without DNA. CDR1 MNHEY and CDR2 SMNVEV come from the germline V gene (reference sequence). This CDR3 spans 13 amino acids. This CDR3 reads CASSLGANQPQHF.

The J gene is TRBJ2-3, the V gene TRBV5-1; there is no DNA to check the TCRdb D call of TRBD1. Germline CDR1 and CDR2: SGHRS and YFSETQ. The CDR3 has 15 amino acids. The CDR3 protein is CASGRDRGGSETQYF.

This sequence joins TRBV7-9 and TRBJ2-1; absent DNA, TCRdb's TRBD1 call cannot be checked. This CDR3 is built from 14 residues. Germline CDR1 and CDR2: SEHNR and FQNEAQ (reference sequence). This CDR3 is CASSHSYQGNEQFF.

V gene TRBV12-3 or TRBV12-4 combines with J gene TRBJ2-7; TCRdb designates TRBD1, a call that cannot be tested without DNA. The CDR3 sequence is 13 residues long. The CDR3 sequence: CASSRTGINEQYF.

This chain links TRBV7-8 with TRBJ2-7; the TCRdb call, TRBD1, lacks DNA for checking. The V gene's germline CDR1 is SGHVS and CDR2 FQNEAQ. This CDR3 spans 17 amino acids. The CDR3 loop reads CASSLDRGLGLGHEQYF.

The chain employs TRBV7-9 and TRBJ1-1. CDR1 is SEHNR and CDR2 is FQNEAQ in the germline V gene (reference sequence). The CDR3 contains 11 residues. The chain's CDR3 is CASAGGTEAFF. Looking up the rest from reference TRBV7-9 and TRBJ1-1 gives the full variable domain: DTGVSQNPRHKITKRGQNVTFRCDPISEHNRLYWYRQTLGQGPEFLTYFQNEAQLEKSRLLSDRFSAERPKGSFSTLEIQRTEQGDSAMYLCASAGGTEAFFGQGTRLTVV.

This chain uses TRBV25-1 with TRBJ2-5; TCRdb calls TRBD1, which cannot be checked without DNA. CDR3 size: 12 residues. Germline CDR1 reads MGHDK; CDR2 reads SYGVNS. CDR3 amino acids: CASLSPGETQYF.

This sequence joins TRBV10-3 and TRBJ2-2; the TCRdb call, TRBD2, lacks DNA for checking. The CDR3 runs 17 residues. The germline CDR1 and CDR2 sequences are ENHRY and SYGVKD. CDR3: CAISESKLAGRTGELFF.